The present T cell receptor beta chain was sequenced within a study of PD-1 blockade in mismatch repair-deficient tumors. Whole-study context: All were previously treated, progressing patients with eleven to twelve mismatch repair-deficient cancer types.

Study-level results: Tumor-resident clones, often undetectable pretreatment in blood, expanded then contracted after pembrolizumab.

TCRdb keeps only in-frame clones here, not all; method: immunoSEQ multiplex PCR. The sample lists roughly 80,000 clones, 81% occurring once. This clone showed up just a few times. Its target is not known. The CDR3 has 15 amino acids. The V end was cut by 4 bases, the J end by 7 bases, with 18 bases between. In germline, CDR1 is SGDLS, CDR2 YYNGEE. Every patient had mismatch repair deficiency by PCR or immunohistochemistry. TCRs were sequenced from a few patients responding to pembrolizumab. The gene calls are TRBV9 and TRBJ2-1; unclear D gene. This specimen was peripheral blood, taken 12 weeks after starting pembrolizumab. This TCR was sampled from an adult with mismatch repair-deficient cancer. The CDR3 sequence: CASSPRGYLGNEQFF. CDR3 DNA: TGTGCCAGCAGCCCACGAGGTTACCTGGGGAATGAGCAGTTCTTC.